This T cell receptor beta chain was identified during a study of blood T cell repertoires in COVID-19. V shed 2 bases and J shed 1 base, with 14 bases lying between them. This CDR3 is 16 amino acids long. Germline values: CDR1 SGHVS, CDR2 FQNEAQ. Generated by immunoSEQ multiplex PCR, the TCRdb table keeps only in-frame clones and is missing some. The data hold about 400,000 clones, with around 90% observed a single time. The sequence came from a woman in her forties with acute COVID-19. The rearrangement joins TRBV7-8 to TRBJ1-1, with D possibly matching TRBD1 (5 bases). Sample: PBMCs or T cells enriched from blood (not recorded which). The CDR3 reads CASSLWRGGGNTEAFF. The CDR3 coding sequence is TGTGCCAGCAGCTTATGGAGGGGAGGCGGGAACACTGAAGCTTTCTTT.